Listed below are T cell receptor beta chains from one sample, sequenced in a study of blood T cell repertoires in COVID-19. Repertoires were generated with immunoSEQ multiplex PCR, while TCRdb's copy carries only in-frame clones and drops some. This sample yields fewer than 350,000 clones, of which roughly 86% are seen a single time; about 2.2% belongs to the top ten. The sample was peripheral blood. The source is a woman aged 30 to 39 who had recovered from COVID-19. Both conserved end residues are part of each CDR3.

TRBV19 15 CASSDTGTGSYEQYF
TRBV19 14 CASSSQGKVGEQYF
TRBV7-9 15 CASSFPTSGEDTQYF
TRBV6-5 13 CASSKTGADTQYF
TRBV30 12 CAWSVGRGDYTF
TRBV5-4 15 CASSLGRGLLGEQYF
TRBV4-1 19 CASSQGRVGQGAHKNEQFF
TRBV29-1 12 CSVDGDTDTQYF
TRBV12-5 14 CASGYQGQAAEQYF
TRBV27 15 CASSSIDSFQETQYF
TRBV7-9 17 CASSLSRVVKGANVLTF
TRBV7-2 14 CASSWTSGIYEQYF
TRBV12-3/TRBV12-4 12 CASSFLGNEQYF
TRBV10-1 14 CASTGGVGANVLTF
TRBV5-1 18 CASSSTRGLAGGADTQYF
TRBV24-1 16 CATSEPGTGGTDTQYF
TRBV19 14 CASRLWDMNTEAFF
TRBV18 13 CASTDSENTEAFF
TRBV2 15 CASSESRLDTGELFF
TRBV7-8 13 CASVRGSQETQYF
TRBV5-6 15 CASSLVSSGNYGYTF
TRBV28 13 CASSLPGGSPLHF
TRBV7-3 16 CASSPTREKSYNEQFF
TRBV4-1 14 CASSQRTGVVEAFF
TRBV28 15 CASSLTAGGPDEQYF
TRBV29-1 12 CSVQAPGTEAFF
TRBV5-6 17 CASSWPVGGLNYNEQFF
TRBV28 14 CASSLGGGGSPLHF
TRBV27 14 CASSLGQGSTEAFF
TRBV7-9 16 CASSLEIGVASYEQYF
TRBV19 13 CASSPQGYTEAFF
TRBV6-5 12 CASGRETDTQYF